These T cell receptor beta chains were read from a single sample in a study of regulatory T cells in long-lasting Graves disease. TCRdb independently ran MiXCR on the multiplex PCR reads; one entry per CDR3 protein. This table has about 360,000 distinct CDR3 sequences, roughly 17% appearing once. In addition, the sample was reused for a study of T cells in Graves' hyperthyroidism and ophthalmopathy.

Source: peripheral blood mononuclear cells (PBMCs), taken at new diagnosis, from a patient treated with antithyroid drugs. The receptors derive from a woman younger than 30 with Graves disease. The CDR3 runs from the conserved cysteine through the conserved F or W. A D gene is named only where the DNA matches it firmly. Clone size is shown for a subset of rows, as once, few, many or a class of expanded clone.

clone_size | cdr3_length | j_call | d_call | v_call | cdr3_aa | cdr3_nt
many | 15 | TRBJ2-7 | - | TRBV6-1 | CASRSSGTGTYEQYF | TGTGCCAGCAGGAGTTCCGGGACTGGCACCTACGAGCAGTACTTC
many | 16 | TRBJ2-7 | TRBD2 | TRBV4-1 | CASSQGGSGRANEQYF | TGCGCCAGCAGCCAAGGGGGATCCGGGAGGGCCAACGAGCAGTACTTC
many | 17 | TRBJ2-7 | - | TRBV27 | CASSLGSGPAGSYEQYF | TGTGCCAGCAGTCTAGGGAGTGGGCCCGCTGGGTCCTACGAGCAGTACTTC
- | 16 | TRBJ2-7 | TRBD2 | TRBV12-3/TRBV12-4 | CASREGLAADSYEQYF | TGTGCCAGCAGGGAGGGACTAGCGGCGGACTCCTACGAGCAGTACTTC
few | 13 | TRBJ1-5 | - | TRBV29-1 | CSVGGHSGQPQHF | TGCAGCGTTGGGGGACACTCGGGGCAGCCCCAGCATTTT
few | 14 | TRBJ1-5 | - | TRBV12-3/TRBV12-4 | CASRRTGTNQPQHF | TGTGCCAGCAGGAGAACAGGGACCAATCAGCCCCAGCATTTT
many | 15 | TRBJ2-7 | - | TRBV11-2 | CASSLSVALLYEQYF | TGTGCCAGCAGCTTAAGTGTGGCCCTACTCTACGAGCAGTACTTC
many | 11 | TRBJ1-1 | - | TRBV12-3/TRBV12-4 | CASSGRLEAFF | TGTGCCAGCAGTGGTAGACTAGAAGCTTTCTTT
many | 16 | TRBJ2-5 | - | TRBV2 | CASSEGRAGPQETQYF | TGTGCCAGCAGTGAAGGGAGGGCAGGGCCACAAGAGACCCAGTACTTC
- | 15 | TRBJ2-7 | - | TRBV5-6 | CASSSPGGFPYEQYF | TGTGCCAGCAGCTCCCCCGGGGGCTTCCCCTACGAGCAGTACTTC
- | 17 | TRBJ2-2 | TRBD2 | TRBV5-5 | CASSPKLAGGSTGELFF | TGTGCCAGCAGCCCGAAACTAGCGGGGGGGAGCACCGGGGAGCTGTTTTTT
many | 14 | TRBJ2-5 | - | TRBV6-1 | CASNVQGGQETQYF | TGTGCCAGCAATGTACAGGGTGGGCAAGAGACCCAGTACTTC
- | 16 | TRBJ2-5 | TRBD2 | TRBV4-2 | CASRPSLAGNQETQYF | TGTGCCAGCAGACCATCACTAGCGGGGAACCAAGAGACCCAGTACTTC
- | 18 | TRBJ2-1 | TRBD2 | TRBV7-3 | CASSSIPGLAGPTGEQFF | TGTGCCAGCAGCTCCATTCCGGGACTAGCGGGGCCCACCGGGGAGCAGTTCTTC
- | 13 | TRBJ1-1 | TRBD1 | TRBV10-3 | CAIRGQGATEAFF | TGTGCCATCCGGGGACAGGGCGCGACTGAAGCTTTCTTT
many | 11 | TRBJ1-1 | - | TRBV12-3/TRBV12-4 | CASSSFGRAFF | TGTGCCAGCAGTTCCTTTGGGAGGGCTTTCTTT
many | 17 | TRBJ2-5 | TRBD2 | TRBV20-1 | CSARNYGLAGGIETQYF | TGCAGTGCTAGAAACTATGGACTAGCGGGGGGGATAGAGACCCAGTACTTC
many | 15 | TRBJ2-1 | - | TRBV7-2 | CASSRSGSNGNEQFF | TGTGCCAGCAGCCGATCCGGGTCGAACGGAAATGAGCAGTTCTTC
many | 13 | TRBJ2-5 | TRBD1 | TRBV10-3 | CAISSGTEETQYF | TGTGCCATCAGTTCCGGGACAGAAGAGACCCAGTACTTC
many | 14 | TRBJ2-1 | - | TRBV6-1 | CTSRRGFSYNEQFF | TGTACCAGCAGACGGGGGTTCTCCTACAATGAGCAGTTCTTC
few | 14 | TRBJ2-5 | - | TRBV9 | CASSVDSRQETQYF | TGTGCCAGCAGCGTAGATAGCCGCCAAGAGACCCAGTACTTC
- | 13 | TRBJ1-5 | - | TRBV15 | CATSGGLNQPQHF | TGTGCCACCAGCGGCGGGTTAAATCAGCCCCAGCATTTT
- | 13 | TRBJ2-5 | - | TRBV7-3 | CASSRGQRETQYF | TGTGCCAGCAGCAGAGGACAGCGGGAGACCCAGTACTTC
many | 14 | TRBJ2-3 | TRBD2 | TRBV10-1 | CASSDPAGDDTQYF | TGCGCCAGCAGTGATCCCGCGGGAGATGATACGCAGTATTTT
many | 14 | TRBJ1-2 | TRBD1 | TRBV18 | CASSPFGTGDGYTF | TGTGCCAGCTCACCTTTCGGGACAGGTGACGGCTACACCTTC
few | 14 | TRBJ2-7 | - | TRBV5-6 | CASSLGTGSREQYF | TGTGCCAGCAGCCTCGGGACGGGTTCGCGAGAGCAGTACTTC
- | 16 | TRBJ1-3 | - | TRBV27 | CASSSTGLFSGNTIYF | TGTGCCAGCAGTTCCACAGGCTTATTCTCTGGAAACACCATATATTTT
many | 13 | TRBJ2-5 | TRBD1 | TRBV3-1 | CASGGTGLETQYF | TGTGCCAGCGGCGGGACAGGGTTAGAGACCCAGTACTTC
few | 17 | TRBJ2-3 | - | TRBV4-2 | CASSQAIGGSFGDTQYF | TGTGCCAGCAGCCAAGCGATCGGGGGTAGCTTTGGCGATACGCAGTATTTT
few | 13 | TRBJ2-3 | TRBD2 | TRBV30 | CAWDEAGAHTQYF | TGTGCCTGGGACGAAGCGGGAGCACATACGCAGTATTTT
few | 16 | TRBJ2-7 | TRBD1 | TRBV20-1 | CSARDPIPGQGYEQYF | TGCAGTGCTAGAGATCCTATCCCGGGACAGGGCTACGAGCAGTACTTC
once | 15 | TRBJ2-1 | - | TRBV6-1 | CASSENKIVSNEQFF | TGTGCCAGCAGCGAAAACAAAATAGTCAGCAATGAGCAGTTCTTC
many | 14 | TRBJ2-7 | TRBD2 | TRBV11-2 | CASSLASGSYEQYF | TGTGCCAGCAGCTTAGCAAGCGGGAGTTACGAGCAGTACTTC
few | 13 | TRBJ2-5 | - | TRBV19 | CASSIFPGETQYF | TGTGCCAGTAGTATTTTCCCGGGAGAGACCCAGTACTTC
many | 16 | TRBJ2-5 | TRBD2 | TRBV6-1 | CASSRLAGGIQETQYF | TGTGCCAGCAGCAGACTAGCGGGAGGAATCCAAGAGACCCAGTACTTC
many | 13 | TRBJ1-1 | - | TRBV30 | CAWTYKRGTEAFF | TGTGCCTGGACCTACAAAAGGGGCACTGAAGCTTTCTTT
many | 14 | TRBJ2-7 | TRBD2 | TRBV7-9 | CASSFSGNDYEQYF | TGTGCCAGCAGCTTTAGCGGGAATGACTACGAGCAGTACTTC
many | 13 | TRBJ2-5 | - | TRBV3-1 | CASSQNREETQYF | TGTGCCAGCAGCCAGAATCGAGAAGAGACCCAGTACTTC
many | 10 | TRBJ1-2 | - | TRBV20-1 | CSARGSGYTF | TGCAGTGCTAGAGGGAGTGGCTACACCTTC
many | 15 | TRBJ2-3 | - | TRBV10-1 | CASSLADGATDTQYF | TGCGCCAGCAGTTTAGCGGATGGGGCCACAGATACGCAGTATTTT
- | 14 | TRBJ2-1 | - | TRBV6-5 | CASSYLQDHNEQFF | TGTGCCAGCAGTTACCTGCAGGACCACAATGAGCAGTTCTTC
- | 13 | TRBJ2-1 | - | TRBV27 | CASSHTGANEQFF | TGTGCCAGCAGCCACACGGGGGCCAATGAGCAGTTCTTC
few | 16 | TRBJ2-7 | TRBD2 | TRBV5-1 | CASSLQSSGLAGVQYF | TGCGCCAGCAGCTTACAGAGTTCAGGACTAGCGGGAGTTCAGTACTTC
many | 14 | TRBJ2-1 | TRBD2 | TRBV2 | CASTEGLPYNEQFF | TGTGCCAGCACAGAGGGACTACCTTACAATGAGCAGTTCTTC
many | 18 | TRBJ2-1 | TRBD2 | TRBV9 | CASSGWTESGSSYNEQFF | TGTGCCAGCAGCGGTTGGACAGAGAGCGGGAGCTCCTACAATGAGCAGTTCTTC
many | 15 | TRBJ1-5 | TRBD1 | TRBV27 | CASSLSGTVNQPQHF | TGTGCCAGCAGTTTATCGGGGACAGTAAATCAGCCCCAGCATTTT